This TCR beta chain was documented in a study of long-term antiretroviral therapy in people with HIV. As for the study in general: The oldest specimens predate the 2015 immediate-ART recommendation by about a decade.

Survey-level resolution applied to immunoSEQ assay v3.0. This table comes from immunoSEQ multiplex PCR, and its TCRdb copy is limited to in-frame clones, with some not included. The data show around 13,000 clones, roughly 80% seen once. Study-wide results and limits: Upon ART, diversity increased but remained lower than transplant donor controls. Someone took the blood between about 2004 and 2018, maybe while older ART regimens were in use.

Comment on this clone: Its antigen is unidentified.

The sample in question was unsorted PBMCs, obtained 1.8 years before starting antiretroviral therapy. The receptor was isolated from a woman aged 35 to 49 with HIV.

Here the CDR3 reads CASRGQGAGNTEAFF. The DNA for the CDR3 is TGTGCCAGCAGGGGACAGGGGGCCGGGAACACTGAAGCTTTCTTT. V and J are TRBV6-4 and TRBJ1-1; 12 nucleotides align to TRBD1. Germline-derived CDR1 and CDR2 are MRHNA and SNTAGT. The trim removed 6 bases at V and 1 base at J, leaving 3 bases unmatched. The CDR3 spans 15 residues.